These T cell receptor beta chains were read from a single sample in a study of cytomegalovirus exposure and HLA in healthy donors. The table came from immunoSEQ multiplex PCR; TCRdb's copy has only in-frame clones and leaves some out. The sample lists some 110,000 clones; around 75% were seen once. Sequences were obtained from PBMCs. These receptors were obtained from a woman in her late teens or twenties in good health and CMV-seronegative. The CDR3 runs from the conserved cysteine through the conserved F or W. The order of the fields is clone size, J gene, D gene, V gene, CDR3 DNA, CDR3 protein. A D gene is named only where the DNA matches it firmly. Size is stated for part of the rows, as once, few or many counts, or as a class when the clone is expanded.

size: once; J: TRBJ2-1; D: NA; V: TRBV29-1; DNA: TGCGTCACCACGCGGGTTTCGGATAGTGAGCAGTTCTTC; CDR3: CVTTRVSDSEQFF
size: NA; J: TRBJ1-2; D: TRBD1; V: TRBV2; DNA: TGTGCCAGCAGTGATCCGGGACAGGGGAATGGCTACACCTTC; CDR3: CASSDPGQGNGYTF
size: NA; J: TRBJ1-1; D: NA; V: TRBV5-1; DNA: TGCGCCAGCAGCAGAACGGACAGCTCTCACACTGAAGCTTTCTTT; CDR3: CASSRTDSSHTEAFF
size: NA; J: TRBJ2-7; D: NA; V: TRBV2; DNA: TGTGCCAGCAGAAGGGGCTTGGGCCCTTCTTCCTACGAGCAGTACTTC; CDR3: CASRRGLGPSSYEQYF
size: NA; J: TRBJ1-1; D: NA; V: TRBV6-5; DNA: TGTGCCAGCAGTTACCGATCCCTATCCGCTGAAGCTTTCTTT; CDR3: CASSYRSLSAEAFF
size: NA; J: TRBJ1-1; D: NA; V: TRBV29-1; DNA: TGCAGCGGCGCGACATACAGATTGGGCGATGAAGCTTTCTTT; CDR3: CSGATYRLGDEAFF
size: NA; J: TRBJ1-6; D: NA; V: TRBV15; DNA: TGTGCCACCAGCGGCAGAGATCGGGGGTCACCCCTCCACTTT; CDR3: CATSGRDRGSPLHF
size: NA; J: TRBJ2-1; D: NA; V: TRBV19; DNA: TGTGCCAGTAGTATATCTGAGATAAAGAGCTCCTACAATGAGCAGTTCTTC; CDR3: CASSISEIKSSYNEQFF
size: NA; J: TRBJ2-7; D: TRBD1; V: TRBV5-1; DNA: TGCGCCAGCAGCCCGGGACAGGGCGCCGATGAGCAGTACTTC; CDR3: CASSPGQGADEQYF
size: NA; J: TRBJ2-1; D: TRBD1; V: TRBV6-1; DNA: TGTGCCAGCAGGCGACAGGGTGAGCAGTTCTTC; CDR3: CASRRQGEQFF
size: NA; J: TRBJ1-3; D: NA; V: TRBV5-1; DNA: TGCGCCAGCAGCTTTACACCTTCCTCTGGAAACACCATATATTTT; CDR3: CASSFTPSSGNTIYF
size: NA; J: TRBJ1-4; D: NA; V: TRBV5-4; DNA: TGTGCCAGCAGCTTGGGGCACAGGGCCGGCGCAACTAATGAAAAACTGTTTTTT; CDR3: CASSLGHRAGATNEKLFF
size: once; J: TRBJ2-7; D: NA; V: TRBV10-3; DNA: TGTGCCATCAGTGAATGGCAGGTCAGCTCCTACGAGCAGTACTTC; CDR3: CAISEWQVSSYEQYF
size: NA; J: TRBJ2-5; D: TRBD1; V: TRBV11-1; DNA: TGTGCCAGCAGCTTAACACACAGGGGGCAACAAGAGACCCAGTACTTC; CDR3: CASSLTHRGQQETQYF
size: NA; J: TRBJ2-5; D: NA; V: TRBV6-1; DNA: TGTGCCAGCAGTTCAGGGTGGCTGAAGACCCAGTACTTC; CDR3: CASSSGWLKTQYF
size: NA; J: TRBJ2-1; D: NA; V: TRBV5-6; DNA: TGTGCCAGCAACTCTGCCGGGACTCTCTCCTACAATGAGCAGTTCTTC; CDR3: CASNSAGTLSYNEQFF
size: NA; J: TRBJ2-1; D: TRBD2; V: TRBV7-9; DNA: TGTGCCAGCAGCTCCGGACTAGACAATGAGCAGTTCTTC; CDR3: CASSSGLDNEQFF
size: NA; J: TRBJ2-7; D: TRBD1; V: TRBV4-1; DNA: TGCGCCAGCAGCCAGGACAGGGGGCGGGAAGAGCAGTACTTC; CDR3: CASSQDRGREEQYF
size: NA; J: TRBJ1-6; D: TRBD1; V: TRBV7-9; DNA: TGTGCCAGCAGCTTAGATTGGACAGGATCTTCACCCCTCCACTTT; CDR3: CASSLDWTGSSPLHF
size: NA; J: TRBJ2-1; D: NA; V: TRBV29-1; DNA: TGCAGCGCCCGAAACCAGGGGCACGGTGAGCAGTTCTTC; CDR3: CSARNQGHGEQFF
size: NA; J: TRBJ1-2; D: NA; V: TRBV19; DNA: TGTGCCAGTAGTATACCACGAGGGCTTGTCTACACCTTC; CDR3: CASSIPRGLVYTF
size: once; J: TRBJ2-7; D: NA; V: TRBV30; DNA: TGTGCCTGGAGTGTATTACAGGGCGAGCAGTACTTC; CDR3: CAWSVLQGEQYF
size: once; J: TRBJ1-5; D: TRBD1; V: TRBV5-8; DNA: TGTGCCAGCAGCTTGGGAAGGGGGCCATGGCAGCCCCAGCATTTT; CDR3: CASSLGRGPWQPQHF
size: NA; J: TRBJ1-1; D: NA; V: TRBV5-6; DNA: TGTGCCAGCGGCCGGAGGAACACTGAAGCTTTCTTT; CDR3: CASGRRNTEAFF
size: few; J: TRBJ1-1; D: NA; V: TRBV28; DNA: TGTGCCAGCAGCTCGAACACTGAAGCTTTCTTT; CDR3: CASSSNTEAFF
size: NA; J: TRBJ2-3; D: TRBD1; V: TRBV5-1; DNA: TGCGCCAGCAGCTTCGGACAGGGGGCAAAAGATACGCAGTATTTT; CDR3: CASSFGQGAKDTQYF
size: NA; J: TRBJ2-7; D: TRBD2; V: TRBV28; DNA: TGTGCCAGCCATCCTGAAGGACTAGCGGGGGTGAAACCCTACGAGCAGTACTTC; CDR3: CASHPEGLAGVKPYEQYF
size: NA; J: TRBJ1-1; D: TRBD1; V: TRBV12-5; DNA: TGTGCTAGTGGGAAGATAACAGGGGGCCGAACTGAAGCTTTCTTT; CDR3: CASGKITGGRTEAFF
size: NA; J: TRBJ1-4; D: NA; V: TRBV5-6; DNA: TGTGCCAGCAGCTTGGGCGTTGCGGATGAAAAACTGTTTTTT; CDR3: CASSLGVADEKLFF
size: NA; J: TRBJ1-4; D: TRBD1; V: TRBV11-2; DNA: TGTGCCAGCAGCTCTACAGGGGCAACTAATGAAAAACTGTTTTTT; CDR3: CASSSTGATNEKLFF
size: few; J: TRBJ1-2; D: NA; V: TRBV4-1; DNA: TGCGCCAGCAGCCAACTGGGGGGATATGGCTACACCTTC; CDR3: CASSQLGGYGYTF
size: NA; J: TRBJ2-1; D: TRBD2; V: TRBV30; DNA: TGTGCCTGGGGAAATAGCGGGGGGACCCAAAGGGAGCAGTTCTTC; CDR3: CAWGNSGGTQREQFF
size: NA; J: TRBJ2-7; D: TRBD1; V: TRBV10-1; DNA: TGCGCCAGCAGTCCTGACAGGGGGATGTCCTACGAGCAGTACTTC; CDR3: CASSPDRGMSYEQYF
size: NA; J: TRBJ1-1; D: NA; V: TRBV29-1; DNA: TGCAGCGTTGAAGTCGTCGACAGGAACACTGAAGCTTTCTTT; CDR3: CSVEVVDRNTEAFF
size: NA; J: TRBJ2-3; D: NA; V: TRBV28; DNA: TGTGCCAGCAGTCCCCCCCGCGGGCGGGGGCCCAGGGATACGCAGTATTTT; CDR3: CASSPPRGRGPRDTQYF
size: NA; J: TRBJ2-5; D: NA; V: TRBV5-1; DNA: TGCGCCAGCAGCTTGGAACCCGGGGGGCGAGAGGAGACCCAGTACTTC; CDR3: CASSLEPGGREETQYF
size: few; J: TRBJ1-5; D: TRBD1; V: TRBV27; DNA: TGTGCCAGCAGTTTGGGGACAGTTAATCAGCCCCAGCATTTT; CDR3: CASSLGTVNQPQHF
size: NA; J: TRBJ1-1; D: NA; V: TRBV2; DNA: TGTGCCAGCAGTGAAGGCCCCGGGGGCACTGAAGCTTTCTTT; CDR3: CASSEGPGGTEAFF
size: NA; J: TRBJ1-4; D: NA; V: TRBV7-9; DNA: TGTGCCAGCAGCCCCGGCTCAGGGGAACATGAAAAACTGTTTTTT; CDR3: CASSPGSGEHEKLFF
size: few; J: TRBJ2-7; D: NA; V: TRBV20-1; DNA: TGCAGTACAGTGGTGGACGAGCAGTACTTC; CDR3: CSTVVDEQYF
size: NA; J: TRBJ2-3; D: NA; V: TRBV28; DNA: TGTGCCAGCAGTTTATGGGGCGACCGCACAGATACGCAGTATTTT; CDR3: CASSLWGDRTDTQYF
size: NA; J: TRBJ2-3; D: TRBD2; V: TRBV6-5; DNA: TGTGCCAGCAGTCCTAGGACTAGCGGCACAGATACGCAGTATTTT; CDR3: CASSPRTSGTDTQYF
size: NA; J: TRBJ2-7; D: TRBD1; V: TRBV18; DNA: TGTGCCAGCTCACGGGACAGGGCCCAATCCTACGAGCAGTACTTC; CDR3: CASSRDRAQSYEQYF
size: NA; J: TRBJ1-2; D: NA; V: TRBV10-3; DNA: TGTGCCATCGGGGAGACACGGCAGGCGGATGGCTACACCTTC; CDR3: CAIGETRQADGYTF
size: NA; J: TRBJ1-2; D: NA; V: TRBV7-2; DNA: TGTGCCAGCAGCTTAAACAGGGAGAACGGCTACACCTTC; CDR3: CASSLNRENGYTF
size: NA; J: TRBJ2-7; D: TRBD1; V: TRBV5-6; DNA: TGTGCCAGCGCGGGGCCGGGACAGGGGCGGTGGGAGCAGTACTTC; CDR3: CASAGPGQGRWEQYF
size: few; J: TRBJ1-1; D: NA; V: TRBV30; DNA: TGTGCCTGGTGCCAGGTTCGGGGTGAAGCTTTCTTT; CDR3: CAWCQVRGEAFF
size: NA; J: TRBJ2-3; D: TRBD2; V: TRBV5-1; DNA: TGCGCCAGCAGCTTGTCTCCTCCGGGACTAGCGACGGATACGCAGTATTTT; CDR3: CASSLSPPGLATDTQYF